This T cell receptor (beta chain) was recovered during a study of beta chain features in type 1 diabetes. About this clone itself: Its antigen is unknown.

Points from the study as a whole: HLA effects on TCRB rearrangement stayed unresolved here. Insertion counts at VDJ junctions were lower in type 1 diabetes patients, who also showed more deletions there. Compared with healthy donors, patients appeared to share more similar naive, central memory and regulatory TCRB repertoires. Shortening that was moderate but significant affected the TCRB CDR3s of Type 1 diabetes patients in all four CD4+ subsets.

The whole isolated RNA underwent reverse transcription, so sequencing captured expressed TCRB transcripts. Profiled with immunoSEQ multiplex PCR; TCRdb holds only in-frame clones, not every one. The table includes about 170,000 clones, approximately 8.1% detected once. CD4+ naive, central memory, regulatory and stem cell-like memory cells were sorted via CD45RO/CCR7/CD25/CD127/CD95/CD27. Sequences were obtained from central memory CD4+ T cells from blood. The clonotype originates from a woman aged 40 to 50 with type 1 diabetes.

In nucleotides, the CDR3 is TGCGCCAGCAGAGCCGAGGGTCGCTCTGGGGCCAACGTCCTGACTTTC. Protein: CASRAEGRSGANVLTF. The chain links TRBV5-1 to TRBJ2-6; D may be TRBD2 (5 bases). Between the trimmed V and J ends, which lost 5 bases and 0 bases, there was a span of 12 bases. This CDR3 is 16 amino acids long. CDR1 is SGHRS and CDR2 is YFSETQ in the germline V gene.